This T cell receptor beta chain is drawn from a study of blood T cell repertoires in COVID-19. The wider study: From the United States, Italy and Spain came samples of acute and convalescent COVID-19. Nucleic acid was either cDNA or gDNA, and it came from T cells, B-cell-depleted T cells, or PBMCs.

CDR3 length: 14 amino acids. Trimming removed 1 base from V and 6 bases from J, with 10 bases in between. Germline CDR1 is LGHNA and CDR2 is YNFKEQ. Recruitment covered about 26 US areas and drew participants whose ages spanned roughly 18 to 95 years. Produced via immunoSEQ multiplex PCR; TCRdb's table is partial and in-frame only. The sample records roughly 180,000 clones, more than 70% being singletons. Sequencing was carried out using PBMCs or T cells enriched from blood (not recorded which). The source is a woman aged 45 to 65 in a cohort exposed to, infected with or recovered from COVID-19 (not recorded which). The chain joins TRBV4-2 to TRBJ2-1; D may be TRBD2 (5 bases). The CDR3 DNA reads as TGTGCCAGCAGCCAAGTACTAGGCCTCAATGAGCAGTTCTTC. Protein product: CASSQVLGLNEQFF.